This T cell receptor (beta chain) was observed in a study of T cell repertoires in cytomegalovirus infection. The wider study: CMV epitopes that were recently identified and HLA-C-restricted were used alongside well-studied HLA-B-restricted ones. Evidence of both CMV infection and a matching HLA type came from public TCR beta signatures.

Study conclusions and caveats: The cumulative frequency of public TCR beta families distinguished individuals who carried CMV together with the relevant HLA. CMV-specific HLA-C-restricted TCR beta clonotypes dominated the ex vivo response.

TCRdb recomputed calls from the reads with MiXCR, one row per CDR3 protein. This table holds around 570,000 distinct CDR3 sequences, roughly 43% found once. In germline, CDR1 is SGHTA, CDR2 FQGNSA. V was cut by 4 bases and J by 2 bases, with 9 bases left in between. The CDR3 sequence is 13 residues long. This clonotype was seen more than once but under ten times. Antigen: not known. The TCR originated in a human donor in good health (CMV status not recorded). Some clones in this sample may be carry-over from other donors' samples. This chain links TRBV7-2 with TRBJ2-7, with D maybe TRBD1 (5 bases). Material: cultured PBMCs, obtained from culture after CMV antigen stimulation. The CDR3 region is CASSYGQAYEQYF. DNA of the CDR3: TGTGCCAGCAGCTACGGACAAGCCTACGAGCAGTACTTC. Drawing the rest from reference TRBV7-2 and TRBJ2-7, the complete variable domain is GAGVSQSPSNKVTEKGKDVELRCDPISGHTALYWYRQSLGQGLEFLIYFQGNSAPDKSGLPSDRFSAERTGGSVSTLTIQRTQQEDSAVYLCASSYGQAYEQYFGPGTRLTVT.